This T cell receptor beta chain was captured in a study of T cells in Graves' hyperthyroidism and ophthalmopathy. This clonotype appeared a few times. Amplified TCR beta CDR3 regions derived from RNA transcripts. HTBI primers drove first-round RT-PCR of the TCR CDR3. Using its own MiXCR run on the multiplex PCR reads, TCRdb lists one record per CDR3 protein. The sample has more than 550,000 distinct CDR3 sequences; 15% to 20% are singletons. The clonotype was recovered from a man aged 50 to 60 with Graves' hyperthyroidism. Sample: blood.

The DNA of the CDR3 is TGTGCCAGCAGCTTAAGACAGGTCGATAGCAATCAGCCCCAGCATTTT. Translated: CASSLRQVDSNQPQHF. The chain couples TRBV7-2 to TRBJ1-5; maybe TRBD1 (6 bases). CDR3 size: 16 residues. From germline, CDR1 is SGHTA and CDR2 FQGNSA. Trimming removed 2 bases at V and 0 bases at J, with 11 bases between.